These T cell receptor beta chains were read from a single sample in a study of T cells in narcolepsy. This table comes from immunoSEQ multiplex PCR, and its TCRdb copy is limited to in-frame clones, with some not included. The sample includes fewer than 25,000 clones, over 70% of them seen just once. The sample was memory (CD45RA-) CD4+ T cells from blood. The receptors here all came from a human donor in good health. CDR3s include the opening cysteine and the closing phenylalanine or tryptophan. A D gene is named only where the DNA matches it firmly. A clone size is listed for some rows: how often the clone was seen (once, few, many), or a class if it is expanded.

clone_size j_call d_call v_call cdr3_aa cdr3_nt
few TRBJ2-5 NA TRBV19 CASSRAQQETQYF TGTGCCAGTAGCCGGGCACAGCAAGAGACCCAGTACTTC
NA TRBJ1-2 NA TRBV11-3 CASSFGPRGGGYTF TGTGCCAGCAGCTTTGGGCCCAGGGGAGGAGGCTACACCTTC
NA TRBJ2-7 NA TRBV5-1 CASSFRTLDGAEQYF TGCGCCAGCAGCTTTCGAACCTTGGACGGGGCCGAGCAGTACTTC
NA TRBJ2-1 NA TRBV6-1 CASSEALRSEQFF TGTGCCAGCAGTGAAGCGCTTCGGAGTGAGCAGTTCTTC
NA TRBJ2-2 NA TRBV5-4 CASSHLTGELFF TGTGCCAGCAGCCATCTCACCGGGGAGCTGTTTTTT
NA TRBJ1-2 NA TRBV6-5 CASSPGRVGVYGYTF TGTGCCAGCAGCCCGGGCAGAGTAGGGGTCTATGGCTACACCTTC
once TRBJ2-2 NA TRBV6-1 CASSEAGYNTGELFF TGTGCCAGCAGTGAAGCGGGTTACAACACCGGGGAGCTGTTTTTT
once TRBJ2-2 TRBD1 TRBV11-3 CASSSGTGGTGELFF TGTGCCAGCAGCTCCGGGACAGGGGGCACCGGGGAGCTGTTTTTT
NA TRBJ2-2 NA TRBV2 CARSLQGGELFF TGTGCCAGAAGCCTACAGGGCGGGGAGCTGTTTTTT
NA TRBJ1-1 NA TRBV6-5 CASSRRTAMGTEAFF TGTGCCAGCAGCCGCCGGACAGCCATGGGCACTGAAGCTTTCTTT
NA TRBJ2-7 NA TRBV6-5 CASSYGGRRYEQYF TGTGCCAGCAGTTACGGGGGGAGGAGATACGAGCAGTACTTC
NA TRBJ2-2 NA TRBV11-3 CASSLGASRHTGELFF TGTGCCAGCAGCTTAGGGGCCTCACGGCATACCGGGGAGCTGTTTTTT
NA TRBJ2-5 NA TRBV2 CASNSGIGETQYF TGTGCCAGCAATAGCGGTATTGGGGAGACCCAGTACTTC
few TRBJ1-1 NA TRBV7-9 CASSLPSGSGTEAFF TGTGCCAGCAGTCTACCCTCAGGGTCGGGCACTGAAGCTTTCTTT
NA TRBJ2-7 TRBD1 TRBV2 CASSPGQGPYEQYF TGTGCCAGCAGTCCGGGACAGGGACCCTACGAGCAGTACTTC
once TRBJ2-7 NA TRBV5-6 CASSLEGQRRGNEQYF TGTGCCAGCAGCTTGGAAGGACAGCGAAGAGGGAACGAGCAGTACTTC
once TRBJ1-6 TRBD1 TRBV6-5 CASTTRQGLNSPLHF TGTGCCAGCACCACAAGACAGGGTTTGAATTCACCCCTCCACTTT
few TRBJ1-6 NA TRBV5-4 CASSSGGNSPLHF TGTGCCAGCAGCTCGGGGGGGAATTCACCCCTCCACTTT
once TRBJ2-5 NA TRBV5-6 CASTVGGSQETQYF TGTGCCAGCACCGTCGGAGGGAGCCAAGAGACCCAGTACTTC
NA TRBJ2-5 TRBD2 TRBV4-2 CASSQSSGGFGETQYF TGTGCCAGCAGCCAATCTAGCGGGGGGTTCGGGGAGACCCAGTACTTC